Sequencing of this TCR beta chain was carried out in a study of blood T cells in healthy people across ages. Study-level findings and limits: PBMCs that were unsorted prevented a conclusive naive versus antigen-experienced comparison.

This clonotype was seen only a few times. Its antigen is still unknown. The CDR3 length is 13 residues. Germline CDR1 SQVTM, CDR2 ANQGSEA. Trimming left V 5 bases short and J 4 bases short, with 14 bases between. PCR was performed a second time for roughly 6 to 12 cycles using a sample-barcoded 5' primer and a J-beta primer mix. A 12-random-nucleotide template-switch adaptor tagged each cDNA molecule. TCRdb re-called the 5' RACE reads with MiXCR, one entry per CDR3 protein. The sample carries 1 million or so distinct CDR3 sequences, approximately 25% recorded once. These sequences were also reported in another study, on T cells of mothers and their children.

The J gene is TRBJ1-1, the V gene TRBV29-1; a possible D gene is TRBD1 (6 bases). This TCR came from a girl aged 2-10 years in good health. Sequenced input: blood. The CDR3 protein is CSVIRQEVTEAFF. The DNA of the CDR3 is TGCAGCGTTATCAGACAGGAGGTCACTGAAGCTTTCTTT.